The 31 T cell receptor beta chains listed next were all sequenced from one sample in a study of shared clonotypes between healthy human individuals. Only in-frame clones appear in the TCRdb table, and some are missing; sequencing was by immunoSEQ multiplex PCR. The data show hundreds of thousands of clones, 76% seen once. Material: PBMCs. These receptors all come from a woman aged 35 to 49 in good health. Some clones in this sample may be carry-over from other donors' samples.

With regard to this clone: It is likely a read error, because the conserved phenylalanine at the end of the CDR3 is missing. This rearrangement joins TRBV19 to TRBJ1-4, with D perhaps matching TRBD1 (5 bases). V was clipped by 6 bases and J by 4 bases, with 21 bases between them. The CDR3 sequence is 17 residues long. The germline V gene encodes CDR1 LNHDA and CDR2 SQIVND (reference sequence). CDR3 DNA: TGTGCCAGTAGAGGCGGATCCACGGTGGGGGATAATGAAAAACTGTTTCTT. The encoded protein is CASRGGSTVGDNEKLFL.

Details on this clone: Within the sample, other DNA sequences also encode this same CDR3. The J gene is TRBJ2-5, the V gene TRBV9, with no clear D. The germline gives CDR1 SGDLS, CDR2 YYNGEE. V shed 2 bases and J shed 5 bases, with 7 bases lying between them. The CDR3 is 12 amino acids. The chain's CDR3 is CASSVAEETQYF. Written as DNA, the CDR3 is TGTGCCAGCAGCGTTGCGGAGGAGACCCAGTACTTC. The full variable domain, rest sourced from reference TRBV9 and TRBJ2-5, is DSGVTQTPKHLITATGQRVTLRCSPRSGDLSVYWYQQSLDQGLQFLIQYYNGEERAKGNILERFSAQQFPDLHSELNLSSLELGDSALYFCASSVAEETQYFGPGTRLLVL.

There are a few counts of this clone. The rearrangement joins TRBV6-5 to TRBJ2-7; no firm D call. CDR3 length equals 13 residues. V was clipped by 2 bases and J by 2 bases, with 7 bases between them. The germline V gene has CDR1 MNHEY and CDR2 SVGAGI. CDR3 bases: TGTGCCAGCAGTTACAGGGCCACCTACGAGCAGTACTTC. Its protein product is CASSYRATYEQYF.

The CDR3 DNA is TGTGCCAGCAGCTCAAGGACAGGATACTATGGCTACACCTTC. Amino acids: CASSSRTGYYGYTF. The chain joins TRBV7-8 to TRBJ1-2, with TRBD1 identical over 7 bases. Germline CDR1 reads SGHVS; CDR2 reads FQNEAQ. V was pared by 4 bases and J by 3 bases, with 5 bases of the junction left unmatched. The CDR3 is made up of 14 amino acids.

V is TRBV27 and J is TRBJ2-7, with 10 bases aligning to TRBD1. The ends lost 6 bases at V and 3 bases at J; junction bases unmatched: 2. The CDR3 is 13 amino acids. Germline V gives CDR1 MNHEY, CDR2 SMNVEV (reference sequence). The CDR3: CASRWTGGYEQYF. In nucleotides, the CDR3 is TGTGCCAGCAGATGGACAGGGGGCTACGAGCAGTACTTC.

As concerns this clone: A far bigger clonotype differs at one base, so this is likely a read error. Other nucleotide sequences in the sample specify the same CDR3. This chain connects TRBV30 to TRBJ2-5, with 12 nucleotides matching TRBD2. CDR3 length: 18 residues. V was clipped by 5 bases and J by 4 bases; unmatched bases: 17. Germline CDR1 reads GTSNPN; CDR2 reads SVGIG (reference sequence). In DNA, the CDR3 is TGTGCCTGGGGCTTATCTAGCGGGAGGGCCTGGTGGAGAGAGACCCAGTACTTC. It encodes CAWGLSSGRAWWRETQYF. Drawing the rest from reference TRBV30 and TRBJ2-5, the complete variable domain is SQTIHQWPATLVQPVGSPLSLECTVEGTSNPNLYWYRQAAGRGLQLLFYSVGIGQISSEVPQNLSASRPQDRQFILSSKKLLLSDSGFYLCAWGLSSGRAWWRETQYFGPGTRLLVL.

The rearrangement uses TRBV20-1 and TRBJ2-1, with D perhaps TRBD2 (5 bases). Germline V gene sequence: CDR1 DFQATT, CDR2 SNEGSKA (reference sequence). The CDR3 sequence is 11 residues long. The V end lost 6 bases, the J end lost 8 bases, and 11 bases lay between the germline ends. The CDR3 protein is CSAKGGYEQFF. The CDR3 region has the DNA TGCAGTGCGAAAGGAGGCTATGAGCAGTTCTTC.

The chain uses TRBV2 and TRBJ1-2; 7 bases match TRBD1. The CDR3 is 13 amino acids. Losses at the gene ends were 6 bases for V and 5 bases for J; bases not matched to a gene: 6. Per germline, CDR1 SNHLY and CDR2 FYNNEI. CDR3 in amino acids: CASREEGAYGYTF. The CDR3 DNA follows: TGTGCCAGCAGAGAGGAGGGGGCGTATGGCTACACCTTC.

This clone was detected only a few times. J is TRBJ2-5 and V is TRBV7-2; the match to TRBD2 covers 10 bases. The CDR3 loop spans 14 amino acids. From germline, CDR1 is SGHTA and CDR2 FQGNSA. V trimming: 5 bases; J trimming: 2 bases; junction bases outside the gene matches: 2. This chain's CDR3 is CASSHSGGQETQYF. The CDR3 DNA reads TGTGCCAGCAGCCATAGCGGGGGGCAAGAGACCCAGTACTTC.

The V call is TRBV19, the J call TRBJ2-7; 7 positions agree with TRBD1. With V trimmed by 0 bases and J by 0 bases, 2 bases remained unmatched. The CDR3 extends over 15 amino acids. CDR1 is LNHDA, CDR2 SQIVND, per germline (reference sequence). Written as DNA, the CDR3 is TGTGCCAGTAGTATAGATAGGGACAGCTCCTACGAGCAGTACTTC. Amino acids: CASSIDRDSSYEQYF.

This sequence joins TRBV7-2 and TRBJ2-7; D not resolved. The germline V gene encodes CDR1 SGHTA and CDR2 FQGNSA. Trimming shortened V by 7 bases and J by 3 bases, and 16 bases separated the two germline ends. The CDR3 covers 14 residues. In DNA form, the CDR3 reads TGTGCCAGCACCTCTCAGGAGCGACGCTACGAGCAGTACTTC. Translation gives CASTSQERRYEQYF.

This chain links TRBV7-8 with TRBJ1-1, with TRBD1 matching 7 bases. Per germline, CDR1 SGHVS and CDR2 FQNEAQ. V trimming: 2 bases; J trimming: 4 bases; junction bases outside the gene matches: 7. The CDR3 sequence is 15 residues long. In DNA form, the CDR3 reads TGTGCCAGCAGCTTACAGGGGGTGAGATTCACTGAAGCTTTCTTT. Protein: CASSLQGVRFTEAFF.

This chain links TRBV18 with TRBJ1-3, with D possibly TRBD1 on 6 matching bases. V shed 4 bases and J shed 2 bases, with 12 bases lying between them. Germline assignment: CDR1 KGHSH and CDR2 LQKENI. The CDR3 extends over 15 amino acids. CDR3 nucleotide sequence: TGTGCCAGCTCACTAGGGGGAAGCCCTGGAAACACCATATATTTT. Residues: CASSLGGSPGNTIYF.

The chain couples TRBV19 to TRBJ2-2; D might be TRBD2 (6 bases). The CDR3 runs to 13 residues. Trimming pared 7 bases from V and 7 bases from J, leaving 13 bases between. Germline lookup yields CDR1 LNHDA and CDR2 SQIVND (reference sequence). CDR3 protein: CASTAAGIGELFF. The CDR3 DNA is TGTGCCAGTACGGCGGCGGGAATCGGGGAGCTGTTTTTT.

This sequence joins TRBV28 and TRBJ1-4, with D perhaps TRBD1 (6 bases). Trimming took off 6 bases at V and 7 bases at J, with 15 bases between the two ends. Germline CDR1 reads MDHEN; CDR2 reads SYDVKM. CDR3 length: 14 residues. The CDR3 sequence is CASSYRDYGEKLFF. In DNA form, the CDR3 reads TGTGCCAGCAGCTACAGGGATTACGGTGAAAAACTGTTTTTT.

This rearrangement joins TRBV7-8 to TRBJ1-2, with 7 bases fitting TRBD1. V gave up 5 bases and J gave up 8 bases; unmatched junction bases: 8. The CDR3 is 13 residues long. Germline V gives CDR1 SGHVS, CDR2 FQNEAQ. Written as DNA, the CDR3 is TGTGCCAGCAGCCCGACAGGGTTCGAGGGCTACACCTTC. Residues: CASSPTGFEGYTF.

The J gene is TRBJ2-1, the V gene TRBV18; 9 bases are a match to TRBD2. Germline V gene sequence: CDR1 KGHSH, CDR2 LQKENI. With 1 base clipped from V and 10 bases from J, the junction kept 8 bases outside the gene matches. The CDR3 totals 15 residues. CDR3 sequence reads: CASSPLAGATAEQFF. The CDR3 DNA reads TGTGCCAGCTCACCACTAGCGGGAGCTACGGCGGAGCAGTTCTTC.

This chain links TRBV6-5 with TRBJ2-1, with 11 bases aligning to TRBD2. J lost 6 bases, V lost 7 bases, and 5 bases had no gene match. The germline V gene encodes CDR1 MNHEY and CDR2 SVGAGI. The CDR3 spans 14 residues. CDR3 in amino acids: CASTPGLAANEQFF. CDR3 nucleotides: TGTGCCAGCACCCCGGGACTAGCGGCCAATGAGCAGTTCTTC.

In the case of this clone: This may arise from a read error, as a much more abundant clone is one base away. Here the CDR3 DNA reads TGTGCCAGCAGCGTAGACAGGGGCACTGAAGCTTTCTTT. Protein sequence: CASSVDRGTEAFF. V and J are TRBV9 and TRBJ1-1, with 7 bases aligning to TRBD1. V trimming: 0 bases; J trimming: 4 bases; junction bases outside the gene matches: 0. The CDR3 is 13 residues long. Germline CDR1 reads SGDLS; CDR2 reads YYNGEE.

In nucleotides, the CDR3 is TGTGCCAGCAGCCTCCTAGGACTAGCCCCAGTGGAGCAGTTCTTC. Protein: CASSLLGLAPVEQFF. This chain joins TRBV28 and TRBJ2-1; 8 bases match TRBD2. CDR3 length: 15 amino acids. Germline CDR1 reads MDHEN; CDR2 reads SYDVKM. The junction had 14 bases not matched to a gene; V was cut back by 6 bases and J by 10 bases.

The V call is TRBV6-1, the J call TRBJ2-7; D may be TRBD1 or TRBD2 (5 bases each). V was trimmed by 8 bases and J by 0 bases, leaving 11 bases between them. CDR3 length: 13 residues. The germline V gene has CDR1 MNHNS and CDR2 SASEGT. CDR3 coding DNA: TGTGCCAGCTTATCAGGGACCTCCTACGAGCAGTACTTC. Its protein is CASLSGTSYEQYF.

This chain connects TRBV4-2 to TRBJ2-5; 9 nucleotides match TRBD2. CDR1 is LGHNA, CDR2 YNFKEQ, per germline. The length of the CDR3 is 17 residues. The V segment lost 1 base and the J segment 5 bases; nucleotides outside the gene matches: 11. The CDR3 spells CASSQGTSEGFSETQYF. The DNA of the CDR3 is TGTGCCAGCAGCCAAGGGACTAGCGAGGGTTTCAGCGAGACCCAGTACTTC.

V is TRBV2 and J is TRBJ1-2; possible D gene TRBD1, 6 bases. Germline V gives CDR1 SNHLY, CDR2 FYNNEI. This CDR3 spans 15 amino acids. V dropped 4 bases and J dropped 4 bases, with 16 bases sitting between them. DNA of the CDR3: TGTGCCAGCAGTGCCACCAGGGAGGGGGGCTATGGCTACACCTTC. It encodes CASSATREGGYGYTF.

The sample holds many counts of this clone. This sequence joins TRBV27 and TRBJ1-5, with a weak D call TRBD1 (6 bases). Trimming removed 5 bases from V and 6 bases from J, with 17 bases in between. The germline V gene encodes CDR1 MNHEY and CDR2 SMNVEV (reference sequence). This CDR3 is 15 amino acids long. DNA of the CDR3: TGTGCCAGCAGTAAAGGGGACATTGAGGGTCAGCCCCAGCATTTT. This translates into CASSKGDIEGQPQHF.

With regard to this clone: One junction end disagrees with the germline gene, perhaps due to a read error. V is TRBV5-8 and J is TRBJ1-5, with unresolved D. Germline lookup yields CDR1 SGHTS and CDR2 YDEGEE. The CDR3 consists of 13 residues. In DNA form, the CDR3 reads TGTGCCAGCAGCCCGAGGCGGAATCGGCCCCAGCATTTT. This codes for CASSPRRNRPQHF.

CDR3 region: CASSPGQGGIYEQYF. The CDR3 nucleotides are TGTGCCAGCAGCCCGGGACAGGGTGGCATCTACGAGCAGTACTTC. This rearrangement joins TRBV7-2 to TRBJ2-7; 9 bases are a match to TRBD1. J was trimmed by 3 bases and V by 5 bases; bases with no gene match: 8. The CDR3 has 15 residues. Germline V lookup: CDR1 SGHTA, CDR2 FQGNSA. The entire variable domain, with the rest obtained from reference TRBV7-2 and TRBJ2-7, is as follows: GAGVSQSPSNKVTEKGKDVELRCDPISGHTALYWYRQSLGQGLEFLIYFQGNSAPDKSGLPSDRFSAERTGGSVSTLTIQRTQQEDSAVYLCASSPGQGGIYEQYFGPGTRLTVT.

The V call is TRBV7-2, the J call TRBJ1-1; D is ambiguous. Looked up from germline, CDR1 is SGHTA and CDR2 is FQGNSA. The V and J ends lost 2 bases and 8 bases respectively, with 9 bases between them. This CDR3 is 12 amino acids long. The CDR3, as DNA: TGTGCCAGCAGCTTAAGCTCCCGGGAAGCTTTCTTT. It translates to CASSLSSREAFF.

This clone was recorded once. Within the sample, other DNA sequences also encode this same CDR3. V gene TRBV5-1 combines with J gene TRBJ2-3; 7 bases are shared with TRBD1. The V segment lost 0 bases and the J segment 3 bases; nucleotides outside the gene matches: 4. CDR3 length equals 15 residues. The V gene's germline CDR1 is SGHRS and CDR2 YFSETQ. The CDR3 loop reads CASSLEGARTDTQYF. The CDR3 region has the DNA TGCGCCAGCAGCTTGGAGGGGGCGCGTACAGATACGCAGTATTTT.

This rearrangement joins TRBV29-1 to TRBJ2-1, with 8 bases lining up with TRBD2. The CDR3 has 15 amino acids. Germline loops: CDR1 SQVTM, CDR2 ANQGSEA. Germline trimming cut 7 bases from V and 0 bases from J; bases unmatched to any gene: 8. CDR3 DNA: TGCAGCGGAAAACTAGCGGAGTCCTCCTACAATGAGCAGTTCTTC. It is translated as CSGKLAESSYNEQFF.

This clone was seen a handful of times. The chain is built from TRBV5-4 and TRBJ1-2; D is possibly TRBD1 (5 bases). The length of the CDR3 is 15 residues. V was clipped by 0 bases and J by 3 bases, with 12 bases between them. CDR1 and CDR2 from the germline V gene are SGHNT and YYREEE (reference sequence). The CDR3 reads CASSLVGGADYGYTF. The CDR3 nucleotides are TGTGCCAGCAGCTTGGTGGGCGGGGCGGACTATGGCTACACCTTC.

V is TRBV7-9 and J is TRBJ1-2; possible D gene TRBD1, 5 bases. The germline V gene has CDR1 SEHNR and CDR2 FQNEAQ (reference sequence). The CDR3 consists of 16 residues. Trimming removed 3 bases at V and 2 bases at J, with 16 bases between. The CDR3 sequence: CASSLRGWSENYGYTF. In nucleotides, the CDR3 is TGTGCCAGCAGCTTGCGGGGGTGGAGTGAGAACTATGGCTACACCTTC.